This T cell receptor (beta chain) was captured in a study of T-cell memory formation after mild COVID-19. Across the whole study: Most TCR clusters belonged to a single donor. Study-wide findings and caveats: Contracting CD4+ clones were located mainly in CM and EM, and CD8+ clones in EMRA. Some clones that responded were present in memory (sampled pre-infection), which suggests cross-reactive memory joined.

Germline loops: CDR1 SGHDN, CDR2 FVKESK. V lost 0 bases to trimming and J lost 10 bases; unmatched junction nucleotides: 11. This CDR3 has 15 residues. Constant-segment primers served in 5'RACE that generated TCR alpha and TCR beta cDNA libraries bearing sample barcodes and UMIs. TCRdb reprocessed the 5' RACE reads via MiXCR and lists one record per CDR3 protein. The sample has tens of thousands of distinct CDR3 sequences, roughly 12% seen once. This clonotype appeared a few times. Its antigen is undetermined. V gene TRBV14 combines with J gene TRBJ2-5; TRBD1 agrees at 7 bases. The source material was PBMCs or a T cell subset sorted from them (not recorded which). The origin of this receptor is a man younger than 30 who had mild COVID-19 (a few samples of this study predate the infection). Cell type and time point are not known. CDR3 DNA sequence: TGTGCCAGCAGCCAAGACCGTAAGGGGGCATTTGGCCAGTACTTC. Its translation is CASSQDRKGAFGQYF.